What follows is one T cell receptor (beta chain) and its context. This CDR3 is built from 12 residues. Trimming shortened V by 4 bases and J by 2 bases, and 5 bases separated the two germline ends. The germline V gene encodes CDR1 SGHNT and CDR2 YYREEE (reference sequence). Per the original methods: Estimated nucleated cell counts came from reference gene primer amplification. The repertoire was sequenced with immunoSEQ multiplex PCR; TCRdb's copy has only in-frame clones and lacks some. V, J and clone size are those of that table, while D and trimming were read from the DNA. The table lists around 330,000 clones, roughly 90% of them singletons. The data stem from a study of blood T cell repertoires in COVID-19. At the level of the study: Italy, Spain and the United States were the sources of the convalescent and acute COVID-19 samples. Sources were T cells, B-cell-depleted T cells, or PBMCs; the material itself was cDNA or gDNA.

Sequencing used peripheral blood. J is TRBJ2-3 and V is TRBV5-4; D ambiguous. The clonotype comes from a woman in her 50s with active or convalescent COVID-19. CDR3 in amino acids: CASSVYTDTQYF. The CDR3 DNA reads TGTGCCAGCAGCGTCTACACAGATACGCAGTATTTT.